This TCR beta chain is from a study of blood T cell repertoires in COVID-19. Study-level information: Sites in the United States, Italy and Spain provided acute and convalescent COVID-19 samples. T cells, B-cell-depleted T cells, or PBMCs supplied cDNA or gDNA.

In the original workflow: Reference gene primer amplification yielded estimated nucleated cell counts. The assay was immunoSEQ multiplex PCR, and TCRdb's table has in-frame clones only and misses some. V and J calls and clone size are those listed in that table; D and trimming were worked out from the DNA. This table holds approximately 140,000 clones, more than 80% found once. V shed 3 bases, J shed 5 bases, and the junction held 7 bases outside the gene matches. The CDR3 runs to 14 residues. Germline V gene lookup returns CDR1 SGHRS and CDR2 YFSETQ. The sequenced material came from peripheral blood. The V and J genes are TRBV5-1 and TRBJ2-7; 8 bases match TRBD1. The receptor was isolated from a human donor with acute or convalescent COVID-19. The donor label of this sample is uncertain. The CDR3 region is CASSYGQGSNEQYF. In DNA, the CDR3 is TGCGCCAGCAGCTACGGACAGGGTAGCAACGAGCAGTACTTC.